This T cell receptor beta chain is from a study of blood T cells in healthy people across ages. Study context: Per two T cells, template switching captured roughly one barcoded beta molecule.

CDR1 is MNHEY, CDR2 SVGAGI, per germline. The CDR3 contains 15 residues. V lost 2 bases, J lost 4 bases, and 7 bases stayed unmatched. A sample-barcoded 5' primer and a J-beta primer mix were used in a second PCR of roughly 6 to 12 cycles. Each CDR3 protein is one row after TCRdb ran MiXCR on the 5' RACE reads. Among more than 1 million distinct CDR3 sequences listed, 45% were seen once. Total RNA was isolated from each sample in quantities of at least 5 micrograms. This TCR was recovered from a woman aged 60 to 75 in good health. Sample: blood. The chain is built from TRBV6-5 and TRBJ1-2; 7 positions agree with TRBD1. CDR3: CASSYGRTGFYGYTF. The CDR3 DNA reads as TGTGCCAGCAGTTACGGTCGGACAGGATTCTATGGCTACACCTTC.